The 19 T cell receptor beta chains presented below share a single source sample, sequenced in a study of shared clonotypes between healthy human individuals. Sequencing was performed with immunoSEQ multiplex PCR; in TCRdb, only in-frame clones are kept and a portion is missing. The sample shows roughly 2.4 million clones, approximately 94% of them seen only once. Sample: naive CD4+ T cells sorted from blood. Subset denoted: CD45RA+ positively selected. These receptor sequences come from a man aged 18 to 35 in good health.

V gene TRBV18 combines with J gene TRBJ1-5; TRBD1 might be the D (5 bases). The CDR3 spans 16 residues. CDR1 and CDR2 (germline): KGHSH, LQKENI. Trimming removed 5 bases from V and 2 bases from J, with 16 bases in between. The DNA of the CDR3 is TGTGCCAGCTCAACCGGGGGAGGCGACGGCAATCAGCCCCAGCATTTT. Its translation: CASSTGGGDGNQPQHF.

This chain connects TRBV5-1 to TRBJ2-3; D not resolved. Germline assignment: CDR1 SGHRS and CDR2 YFSETQ. V gave up 0 bases and J gave up 1 base, with 9 bases separating them. CDR3 length equals 15 residues. The CDR3 reads CASSLEEFRTDTQYF. The CDR3 DNA reads TGCGCCAGCAGCTTGGAGGAGTTTCGCACAGATACGCAGTATTTT.

The chain employs TRBV7-2 and TRBJ1-6, with 9 bases identical to TRBD1. The CDR3 is 19 amino acids. Germline loops: CDR1 SGHTA, CDR2 FQGNSA. The V and J ends lost 4 bases and 7 bases, in that order; junction bases with no gene match: 17. The DNA of the CDR3 is TGTGCCAGCAGCTCCCACCCGGGCTGGGACAGGGCGGAGAATTCACCCCTCCACTTT. As protein: CASSSHPGWDRAENSPLHF.

V and J are TRBV7-9 and TRBJ2-7; TRBD1 might be the D (7 bases). V lost 3 bases, J lost 4 bases, and 16 bases lay in between. Germline V gene sequence: CDR1 SEHNR, CDR2 FQNEAQ (reference sequence). The CDR3 spans 15 residues. The CDR3 coding sequence is TGTGCCAGCAGCTTGGCGGGACAGACCCTATACGAGCAGTACTTC. It translates to CASSLAGQTLYEQYF. The variable domain in full, completed from reference TRBV7-9 and TRBJ2-7, reads DTGVSQNPRHKITKRGQNVTFRCDPISEHNRLYWYRQTLGQGPEFLTYFQNEAQLEKSRLLSDRFSAERPKGSFSTLEIQRTEQGDSAMYLCASSLAGQTLYEQYFGPGTRLTVT.

The chain employs TRBV6-1 and TRBJ1-3, with a tentative D call TRBD1 (5 bases). The germline V gene encodes CDR1 MNHNS and CDR2 SASEGT. V gave up 10 bases and J gave up 0 bases, with 13 bases separating them. This CDR3 is built from 14 residues. The CDR3 loop reads CATRGGGSGNTIYF. As DNA, the CDR3 is TGTGCCACAAGGGGCGGGGGCTCTGGAAACACCATATATTTT.

The CDR3 DNA reads TGTGCCAGCAGCTTTGGGGGACGGGATTCACCCCTCCACTTT. Translated: CASSFGGRDSPLHF. The chain employs TRBV5-5 and TRBJ1-6, with D possibly being TRBD1 (5 bases). The germline V and J ends were trimmed by 2 bases and 8 bases, with 11 bases remaining between them. The CDR3 runs 14 residues. Germline values: CDR1 SGHKS, CDR2 YYEKEE (reference sequence).

To note about this clone: The same CDR3 is also encoded by other DNA sequences in this sample. The chain couples TRBV18 to TRBJ1-2; D may be TRBD1 (5 bases). Trimming took 1 base from V and 0 from J, leaving 6 bases between them. Germline V gene data show CDR1 as KGHSH and CDR2 as LQKENI. The CDR3 has 14 residues. DNA for the CDR3: TGTGCCAGCTCACCACTACAGGCTAACTATGGCTACACCTTC. Translated, it gives CASSPLQANYGYTF.

The rearrangement joins TRBV10-3 to TRBJ2-2; 8 nucleotides match TRBD2. Germline values: CDR1 ENHRY, CDR2 SYGVKD. This CDR3 is built from 14 residues. V was pared by 6 bases and J by 2 bases, with 2 bases of the junction left unmatched. The CDR3 sequence is CAIRTSVNTGELFF. CDR3 DNA: TGTGCCATCAGGACTAGCGTAAACACCGGGGAGCTGTTTTTT.

Details on this clone: Other DNA sequences in the same sample also yield this CDR3. This sequence joins TRBV27 and TRBJ1-6; 8 bases line up with TRBD1. The CDR3 runs 15 residues. Germline values: CDR1 MNHEY, CDR2 SMNVEV (reference sequence). Trimming took 0 bases from V and 6 from J; bases not matched to a gene: 1. The CDR3 sequence: CASSLSGTGNSPLHF. CDR3 DNA sequence: TGTGCCAGCAGTTTATCGGGGACAGGTAATTCACCCCTCCACTTT.

The V call is TRBV6-5, the J call TRBJ2-7; 8 bases match TRBD1. Germline CDR1 and CDR2: MNHEY and SVGAGI. V was pared by 5 bases and J by 6 bases, with 6 bases of the junction left unmatched. The CDR3 length is 13 residues. The CDR3 nucleotides read TGTGCCAGCAGTAAACCAGGGGGCGGCGAGCAGTACTTC. Its translation: CASSKPGGGEQYF.

The chain couples TRBV5-1 to TRBJ2-7; 12 bases match TRBD1. From germline, CDR1 is SGHRS and CDR2 YFSETQ. The ends lost 3 bases at V and 5 bases at J; junction bases unmatched: 6. The CDR3 length is 15 residues. CDR3 in amino acids: CASSSPGQGADEQYF. The DNA of the CDR3 is TGCGCCAGCAGCTCGCCGGGACAGGGGGCGGACGAGCAGTACTTC.

The V and J genes are TRBV4-2 and TRBJ2-7; 7 nucleotides align to TRBD1. The V segment lost 4 bases and the J segment 2 bases; nucleotides outside the gene matches: 17. CDR3 size: 18 residues. Germline V gene sequence: CDR1 LGHNA, CDR2 YNFKEQ. Written as DNA, the CDR3 is TGTGCCAGCAGCCCCATGCCCAGCACCGGGACAGCCGCCTACGAGCAGTACTTC. Its protein is CASSPMPSTGTAAYEQYF.

V gene TRBV6-5 combines with J gene TRBJ1-2; D is unclear. This CDR3 comprises 14 residues. The V end was cut by 6 bases, the J end by 8 bases, with 19 bases between. Germline assignment: CDR1 MNHEY and CDR2 SVGAGI. CDR3 sequence reads: CASRQGSLVSGYTF. CDR3 in DNA: TGTGCCAGCAGGCAAGGAAGTTTGGTATCGGGCTACACCTTC.

The V and J genes are TRBV7-9 and TRBJ1-1, with 10 bases identical to TRBD1. Germline loops: CDR1 SEHNR, CDR2 FQNEAQ (reference sequence). The CDR3 runs 16 residues. V lost 5 bases to trimming and J lost 5 bases; unmatched junction nucleotides: 11. In DNA, the CDR3 is TGTGCCAGCAGCCCCTGGCGGACAGGGGGAGGGACTGAAGCTTTCTTT. This encodes CASSPWRTGGGTEAFF.

This sequence joins TRBV27 and TRBJ1-6; TRBD1 is a possible D gene (6 bases). V lost 3 bases, J lost 8 bases, and 20 bases lay in between. Germline CDR1 reads MNHEY; CDR2 reads SMNVEV (reference sequence). This CDR3 is 17 amino acids long. CDR3 nucleotide sequence: TGTGCCAGCAGTTTTGCAGCTTCGCGGCAGGGGTATTCACCCCTCCACTTT. This encodes CASSFAASRQGYSPLHF.

The chain joins TRBV4-1 to TRBJ2-5; tentative D call: TRBD1 (5 bases). V was cut by 1 base and J by 5 bases, with 14 bases left in between. Germline CDR1 is MGHRA and CDR2 is YSYEKL. This CDR3 is built from 15 residues. In nucleotides, the CDR3 is TGCGCCAGCAGCCAAGTGGAGACAGTTCGGGAGACCCAGTACTTC. Protein product: CASSQVETVRETQYF.

V and J are TRBV6-6 and TRBJ2-1, with D uncertain. CDR1 is MNHNY and CDR2 is SVGAGI in the germline V gene (reference sequence). Trimming pared 11 bases from V and 6 bases from J, leaving 8 bases between. The CDR3 consists of 10 residues. CDR3 sequence: CAGPPNEQFF. CDR3 sequence (DNA): TGTGCCGGACCCCCCAATGAGCAGTTCTTC.

The chain joins TRBV6-1 to TRBJ1-4; D is unresolved. Germline V gene sequence: CDR1 MNHNS, CDR2 SASEGT. V lost 7 bases and J lost 8, with 20 bases in between. There are 15 residues in the CDR3. The CDR3 spells CASTRRLGSGEKLFF. The DNA of the CDR3 is TGTGCCAGCACACGAAGGCTTGGGAGTGGCGAAAAACTGTTTTTT.

This clone is a singleton in its sample. The chain couples TRBV9 to TRBJ2-3, with 10 bases aligning to TRBD2. The germline CDR1 and CDR2 sequences are SGDLS and YYNGEE. The CDR3 length is 17 residues. V shed 0 bases and J 0 bases; nucleotides not matched to a gene: 4. CDR3 DNA: TGTGCCAGCAGCGTAGGATCTAGCGGGAGAAGCACAGATACGCAGTATTTT. Its protein is CASSVGSSGRSTDTQYF. Looking up the rest from reference TRBV9 and TRBJ2-3 gives the full variable domain: DSGVTQTPKHLITATGQRVTLRCSPRSGDLSVYWYQQSLDQGLQFLIQYYNGEERAKGNILERFSAQQFPDLHSELNLSSLELGDSALYFCASSVGSSGRSTDTQYFGPGTRLTVL.